The following is a T cell receptor beta chain sequence with its context. PCR was performed using 60 Vbeta and 13 Jbeta primers. TCRdb keeps only in-frame clones here, not all; method: immunoSEQ multiplex PCR. The sample contains fewer than 150,000 clones, around 70% of which appear only once. The record originates from a study of cytomegalovirus exposure and HLA in healthy donors. V was clipped by 0 bases and J by 2 bases, with 6 bases between them. The CDR3 has 14 residues. Germline lookup yields CDR1 SGHVS and CDR2 FQNEAQ. The sequence was obtained from a woman in her thirties or forties in good health and CMV-seropositive. V usage is TRBV7-8 and J usage is TRBJ2-3; D remains unclear. The specimen was PBMCs. CDR3 region: CASSLAFVTDTQYF. DNA of the CDR3: TGTGCCAGCAGCTTAGCTTTCGTCACAGATACGCAGTATTTT. Using reference TRBV7-8 and TRBJ2-3 for the parts outside the CDR3, the full variable domain is GAGVSQSPRYKVAKRGQDVALRCDPISGHVSLFWYQQALGQGPEFLTYFQNEAQLDKSGLPSDRFFAERPEGSVSTLKIQRTQQEDSAVYLCASSLAFVTDTQYFGPGTRLTVL.